The 20 T cell receptor beta chains below all came from one sample that was sequenced in a study of cytomegalovirus exposure and HLA in healthy donors. PCR involved 60 Vbeta and 13 Jbeta primers. This table comes from immunoSEQ multiplex PCR, and its TCRdb copy is limited to in-frame clones, with some not included. The sample holds 55,000 to 70,000 clones, about 81% seen once. The sequencing sample was made of PBMCs. The source is a woman younger than 45 in good health and CMV-seronegative.

This clone was observed a handful of times. V is TRBV5-1 and J is TRBJ2-3, with 9 bases lining up with TRBD2. V dropped 2 bases and J dropped 4; count of bases not matched to a gene: 8. CDR3 length: 16 residues. Germline V gene data show CDR1 as SGHRS and CDR2 as YFSETQ. The CDR3 DNA sequence: TGCGCCAGCAGCTTCGGGCTAGCGGGGTTGGCAGATACGCAGTATTTT. It specifies CASSFGLAGLADTQYF.

This chain uses TRBV21-1 with TRBJ2-7; TRBD1, the D gene given by the table, was not confirmed from the DNA. TRBV21-1 is designated a pseudogene. CDR3 length: 19 residues. CDR3 protein: CASFNGGQGDLSGGYEQYF. The CDR3 bases are TGTGCCAGTTTTAACGGGGGACAGGGGGATCTGAGCGGGGGCTACGAGCAGTACTTC.

This clone came up a few times. The rearrangement joins TRBV12-5 to TRBJ1-5; D not resolved. Germline values: CDR1 LGHNT, CDR2 FRNRAP. V was trimmed by 0 bases and J by 6 bases, leaving 12 bases between them. The CDR3 is 15 residues long. The DNA for the CDR3 is TGTGCTAGTGGTTTGGTAGGAGCCCAAAGTCAGCCCCAGCATTTT. As protein: CASGLVGAQSQPQHF.

In this sample, this clone turned up once. The same CDR3 arises from other DNA sequences in this sample as well. J is TRBJ1-1 and V is TRBV5-1, with D tentatively TRBD1 (5 bases). Germline assignment: CDR1 SGHRS and CDR2 YFSETQ. This CDR3 has 13 amino acids. The V gene lost 1 base and the J gene lost 1 base, with 5 bases spanning the gap. CDR3 region: CASSLTGNTEAFF. The CDR3 bases are TGCGCCAGCAGCTTGACAGGGAACACTGAAGCTTTCTTT.

The chain is built from TRBV11-3 and TRBJ2-3; 9 bases are a match to TRBD2. The germline gives CDR1 SGHNT, CDR2 YENEEA. This CDR3 has 16 amino acids. After removal of 4 bases from V and 6 bases from J, the junction contained 11 bases not matched to a gene. CDR3 in DNA: TGTGCCAGCAGCTCCCCCGCGGGGGGGGAGATCGATACGCAGTATTTT. It encodes CASSSPAGGEIDTQYF.

CDR3 in DNA: TGTGCCAGCAGTTTAAACGGAGAAATGGAAGCTTTCTTT. It is translated as CASSLNGEMEAFF. The chain couples TRBV27 to TRBJ1-1; D not resolved. With 2 bases removed from V and 8 bases from J, the gap between germline ends came to 12 bases. Germline V gene data show CDR1 as MNHEY and CDR2 as SMNVEV (reference sequence). CDR3 length: 13 amino acids.

With regard to this clone: The germline gene is not matched at one end of the junction; a read error may be the cause. The chain carries TRBV7-9 and TRBJ2-3; 16 bases are shared with TRBD2. This CDR3 is 17 amino acids long. Germline CDR1 and CDR2: SEHNR and FQNEAQ (reference sequence). The CDR3, as DNA: TGTTCCAGCAGCCCGGGACTAGCGGGAGGGCCCACAGATACGCAGTATTTT. Its protein product is CSSSPGLAGGPTDTQYF.

The chain combines TRBV11-3 with TRBJ2-1, with 16 positions matching TRBD2. V was pared by 4 bases and J by 8 bases, with 8 bases of the junction left unmatched. This CDR3 has 17 residues. The germline gives CDR1 SGHNT, CDR2 YENEEA. The CDR3 bases are TGTGCCAGCAGCTCGGCCGGGACTAGCGGGAGGGCGGATGAGCAGTTCTTC. The encoded protein is CASSSAGTSGRADEQFF.

CDR3 nucleotides: TGTGCCACCAGCAGACCCTGGGGGACTAGCGGGACCCAAGAGACCCAGTACTTC. Its translation is CATSRPWGTSGTQETQYF. V gene TRBV15 combines with J gene TRBJ2-5; TRBD2 aligns across 13 bases. CDR1 is LNHNV, CDR2 YYDKDF, per germline (reference sequence). Trimming removed 2 bases from V and 1 base from J; junction bases left unmatched: 7. The CDR3 consists of 18 residues. The full variable domain, rest sourced from reference TRBV15 and TRBJ2-5, is DAMVIQNPRYQVTQFGKPVTLSCSQTLNHNVMYWYQQKSSQAPKLLFHYYDKDFNNEADTPDNFQSRRPNTSFCFLDIRSPGLGDTAMYLCATSRPWGTSGTQETQYFGPGTRLLVL.

The chain combines TRBV5-1 with TRBJ1-2, with 8 bases fitting TRBD1. This CDR3 has 13 residues. CDR1 SGHRS and CDR2 YFSETQ come from the germline V gene. Trimming took 4 bases from V and 6 from J; bases not matched to a gene: 5. The CDR3 reads CASSPDREDGYTF. For the CDR3, the DNA is TGCGCCAGCAGCCCGGACAGGGAGGATGGCTACACCTTC.

This chain links TRBV5-6 with TRBJ1-4; possibly TRBD1 for D (6 bases). CDR1 is SGHDT and CDR2 is YYEEEE in the germline V gene. The CDR3 sequence is 15 residues long. Deletions cut 0 bases from V and 7 bases from J, with 13 bases between. The CDR3 DNA reads as TGTGCCAGCAGCTTGGACGGGACAAAAGGTGAAAAACTGTTTTTT. It specifies CASSLDGTKGEKLFF.

The chain has TRBV28 and TRBJ1-6, with D possibly matching TRBD1 (6 bases). CDR1 MDHEN and CDR2 SYDVKM come from the germline V gene. Trimming took off 7 bases at V and 7 bases at J, with 17 bases between the two ends. The CDR3 contains 15 residues. CDR3 sequence: CASTIFTGSNSPLHF. For the CDR3, the DNA is TGTGCCAGCACTATATTCACAGGGTCCAATTCACCCCTCCACTTT.

This clone was seen a single time. This chain joins TRBV9 and TRBJ2-2; 10 bases match TRBD2. Germline V gene data show CDR1 as SGDLS and CDR2 as YYNGEE. The CDR3 is 16 amino acids. Unmatched junction bases numbered 4, after V lost 3 bases and J lost 2 bases. Here the CDR3 DNA reads TGTGCCAGCAGCGCACTAGCGGGACTAAACACCGGGGAGCTGTTTTTT. Its translation is CASSALAGLNTGELFF.

This chain connects TRBV11-2 to TRBJ2-7; possible D gene TRBD2, 6 bases. CDR1 and CDR2 (germline): SGHAT, FQNNGV. V was trimmed by 4 bases and J by 1 base, leaving 11 bases between them. The CDR3 is 14 residues long. The CDR3 bases are TGTGCCAGCAGCTGGGACGGGAGATCCTACGAGCAGTACTTC. Protein product: CASSWDGRSYEQYF.

This clone was observed a single time. At one end, the junction sequence differs from germline, possibly due to a read error. The V gene is TRBV7-9, the J gene TRBJ2-3; possibly TRBD2 for D (6 bases). The germline V gene encodes CDR1 SEHNR and CDR2 FQNEAQ (reference sequence). This CDR3 has 17 residues. CDR3 in amino acids: CSSSLGRLGINGDTQYF. The CDR3 nucleotides read TGTTCCAGCAGCTTAGGGCGACTAGGGATTAACGGAGATACGCAGTATTTT. Full variable domain (remainder filled in from reference TRBV7-9 and TRBJ2-3): DTGVSQNPRHKITKRGQNVTFRCDPISEHNRLYWYRQTLGQGPEFLTYFQNEAQLEKSRLLSDRFSAERPKGSFSTLEIQRTEQGDSAMYLCSSSLGRLGINGDTQYFGPGTRLTVL.

The DNA for the CDR3 is TGTGCCAGCAGTGCCAGCGGGAGAGGGCCCTACGAGCAGTACTTC. Translated: CASSASGRGPYEQYF. V gene TRBV2 combines with J gene TRBJ2-7; 8 bases match TRBD2. There are 15 residues in the CDR3. V lost 4 bases, J lost 2 bases, and 7 bases stayed unmatched. Germline V CDR1 and CDR2: SNHLY, FYNNEI.

The chain couples TRBV19 to TRBJ1-3; D unresolved. Germline CDR1 reads LNHDA; CDR2 reads SQIVND (reference sequence). CDR3 length: 14 residues. V dropped 4 bases and J dropped 0 bases, with 7 bases sitting between them. CDR3 sequence reads: CASSTLSSGNTIYF. CDR3 nucleotide sequence: TGTGCCAGTAGTACCCTAAGCTCTGGAAACACCATATATTTT.

The table lists this clone with a count of one. The chain has TRBV11-3 and TRBJ2-1; TRBD2 agrees at 7 bases. Germline V gene sequence: CDR1 SGHNT, CDR2 YENEEA. The V gene end was trimmed by 1 base and the J gene end by 0 bases; junction bases not matched to a gene: 6. The CDR3 consists of 17 residues. CDR3 residues: CASSLGFSGNSYNEQFF. For the CDR3, the DNA is TGTGCCAGCAGCTTAGGCTTCAGCGGGAACTCCTACAATGAGCAGTTCTTC.

The rearrangement uses TRBV30 and TRBJ1-2; D is perhaps TRBD1 (5 bases). The CDR3 loop spans 13 amino acids. Germline CDR1 and CDR2: GTSNPN and SVGIG (reference sequence). V lost 5 bases to trimming and J lost 2 bases, with 12 bases between them. CDR3 DNA: TGTGCCTGGGAAACGCGACAGAACTATGGCTACACCTTC. Translation gives CAWETRQNYGYTF.

The chain employs TRBV25-1 and TRBJ2-3, with 9 bases lining up with TRBD2. Germline-derived CDR1 and CDR2 are MGHDK and SYGVNS. The ends lost 9 bases at V and 4 bases at J; junction bases unmatched: 8. This CDR3 is 14 amino acids long. CDR3 coding DNA: TGTGCCAGTGATAGCGGGAGATTGGCAGATACGCAGTATTTT. Protein: CASDSGRLADTQYF.